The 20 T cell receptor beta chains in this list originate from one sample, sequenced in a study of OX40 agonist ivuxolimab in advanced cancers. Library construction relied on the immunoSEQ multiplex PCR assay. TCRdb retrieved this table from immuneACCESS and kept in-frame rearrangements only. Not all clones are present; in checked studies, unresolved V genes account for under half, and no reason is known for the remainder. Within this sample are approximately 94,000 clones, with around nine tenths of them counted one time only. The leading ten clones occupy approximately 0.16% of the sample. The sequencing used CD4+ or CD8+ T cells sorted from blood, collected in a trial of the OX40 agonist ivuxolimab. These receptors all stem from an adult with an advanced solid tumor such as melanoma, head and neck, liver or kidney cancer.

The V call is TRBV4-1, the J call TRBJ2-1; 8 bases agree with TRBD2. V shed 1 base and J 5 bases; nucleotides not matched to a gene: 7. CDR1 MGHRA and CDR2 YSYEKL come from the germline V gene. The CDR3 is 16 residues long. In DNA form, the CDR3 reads TGCGCCAGCAGCCAAGTCTTCGGGAGGGGACACAATGAGCAGTTCTTC. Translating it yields CASSQVFGRGHNEQFF.

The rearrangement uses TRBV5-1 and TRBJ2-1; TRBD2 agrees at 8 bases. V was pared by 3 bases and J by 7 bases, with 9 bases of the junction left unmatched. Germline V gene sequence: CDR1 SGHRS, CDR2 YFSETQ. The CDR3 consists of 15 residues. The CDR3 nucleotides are TGCGCCAGCAGCTCATCCGGGACTAGGTTTAATGAGCAGTTCTTC. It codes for CASSSSGTRFNEQFF. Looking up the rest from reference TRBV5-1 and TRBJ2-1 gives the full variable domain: KAGVTQTPRYLIKTRGQQVTLSCSPISGHRSVSWYQQTPGQGLQFLFEYFSETQRNKGNFPGRFSGRQFSNSRSEMNVSTLELGDSALYLCASSSSGTRFNEQFFGPGTRLTVL.

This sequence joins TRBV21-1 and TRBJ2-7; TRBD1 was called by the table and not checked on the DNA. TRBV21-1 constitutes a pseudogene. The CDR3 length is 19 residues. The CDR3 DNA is TGTGCCAGCATCTACCCGATGGGACAGGGGGTCTACTGCTCCTACGAGCAGTACTTC. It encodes CASIYPMGQGVYCSYEQYF.

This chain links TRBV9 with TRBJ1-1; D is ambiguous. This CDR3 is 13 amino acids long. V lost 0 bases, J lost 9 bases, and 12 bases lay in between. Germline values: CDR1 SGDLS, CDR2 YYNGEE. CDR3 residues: CASSVAAPSQAFF. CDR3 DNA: TGTGCCAGCAGCGTAGCTGCCCCATCCCAAGCTTTCTTT.

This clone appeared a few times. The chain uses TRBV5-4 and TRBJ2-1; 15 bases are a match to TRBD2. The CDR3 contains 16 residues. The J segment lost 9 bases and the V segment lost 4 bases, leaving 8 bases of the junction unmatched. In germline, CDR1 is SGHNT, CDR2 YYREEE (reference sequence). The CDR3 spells CASSPGTSGRPGEQFF. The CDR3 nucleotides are TGTGCCAGCAGCCCCGGGACTAGCGGGAGGCCGGGTGAGCAGTTCTTC.

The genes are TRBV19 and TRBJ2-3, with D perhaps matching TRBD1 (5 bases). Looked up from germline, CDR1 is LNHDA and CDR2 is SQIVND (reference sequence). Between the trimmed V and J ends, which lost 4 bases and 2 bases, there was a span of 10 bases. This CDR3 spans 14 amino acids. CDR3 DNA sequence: TGTGCCAGTAGTACAGCAGGGTTCACAGATACGCAGTATTTT. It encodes CASSTAGFTDTQYF.

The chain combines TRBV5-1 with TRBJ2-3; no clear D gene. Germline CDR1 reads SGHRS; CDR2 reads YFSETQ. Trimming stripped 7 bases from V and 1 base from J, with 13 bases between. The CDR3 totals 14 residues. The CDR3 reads CASATKRGTDTQYF. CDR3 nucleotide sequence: TGCGCCAGCGCCACAAAACGAGGCACAGATACGCAGTATTTT.

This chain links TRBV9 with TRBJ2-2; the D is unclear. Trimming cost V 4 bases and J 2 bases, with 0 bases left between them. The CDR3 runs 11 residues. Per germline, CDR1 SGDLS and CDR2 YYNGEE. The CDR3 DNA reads TGTGCCAGCAGCAACACCGGGGAGCTGTTTTTT. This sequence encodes CASSNTGELFF.

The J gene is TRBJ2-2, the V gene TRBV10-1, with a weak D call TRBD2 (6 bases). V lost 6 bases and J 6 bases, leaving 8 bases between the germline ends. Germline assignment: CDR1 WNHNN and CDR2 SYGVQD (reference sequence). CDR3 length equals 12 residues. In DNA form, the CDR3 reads TGCGCCAGCAGCCGGGGGTCCGGGGAGCTGTTTTTT. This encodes CASSRGSGELFF.

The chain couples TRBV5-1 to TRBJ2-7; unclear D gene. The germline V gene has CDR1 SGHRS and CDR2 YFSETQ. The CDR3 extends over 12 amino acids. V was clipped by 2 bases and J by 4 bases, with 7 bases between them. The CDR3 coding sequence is TGCGCCAGCAGCTTTGTGGGATACGAGCAGTACTTC. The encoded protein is CASSFVGYEQYF. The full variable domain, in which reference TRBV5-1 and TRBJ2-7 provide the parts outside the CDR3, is KAGVTQTPRYLIKTRGQQVTLSCSPISGHRSVSWYQQTPGQGLQFLFEYFSETQRNKGNFPGRFSGRQFSNSRSEMNVSTLELGDSALYLCASSFVGYEQYFGPGTRLTVT.

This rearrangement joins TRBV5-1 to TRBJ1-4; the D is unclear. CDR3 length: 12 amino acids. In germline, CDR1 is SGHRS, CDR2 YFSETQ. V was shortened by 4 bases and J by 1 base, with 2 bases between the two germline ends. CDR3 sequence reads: CASSRTNEKLFF. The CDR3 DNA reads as TGCGCCAGCAGCCGAACTAATGAAAAACTGTTTTTT.

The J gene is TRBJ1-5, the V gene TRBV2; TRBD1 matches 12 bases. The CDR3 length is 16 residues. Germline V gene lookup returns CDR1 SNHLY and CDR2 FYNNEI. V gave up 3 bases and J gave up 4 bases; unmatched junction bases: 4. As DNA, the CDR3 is TGTGCCAGCAGTGAGGGGACAGGGGGCGCAAATCAGCCCCAGCATTTT. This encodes CASSEGTGGANQPQHF.

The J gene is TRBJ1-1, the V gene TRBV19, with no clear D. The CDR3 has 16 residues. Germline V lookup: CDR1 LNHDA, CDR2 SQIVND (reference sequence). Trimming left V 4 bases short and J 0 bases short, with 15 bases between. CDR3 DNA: TGTGCCAGTAGTACTCCCGGCAGTATCATGAACACTGAAGCTTTCTTT. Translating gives CASSTPGSIMNTEAFF.

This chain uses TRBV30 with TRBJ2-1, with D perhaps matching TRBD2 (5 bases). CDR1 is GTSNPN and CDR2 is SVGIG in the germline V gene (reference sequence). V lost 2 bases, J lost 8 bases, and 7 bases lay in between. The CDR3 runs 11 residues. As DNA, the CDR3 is TGTGCCTGGAGTTGGGGAGATGAGCAGTTCTTC. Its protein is CAWSWGDEQFF.

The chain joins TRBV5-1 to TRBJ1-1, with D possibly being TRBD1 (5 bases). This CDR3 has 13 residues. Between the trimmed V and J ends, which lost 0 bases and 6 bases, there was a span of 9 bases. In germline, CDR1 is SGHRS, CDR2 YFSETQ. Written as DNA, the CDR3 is TGCGCCAGCAGCTTGGCAGGGAGGTCTGAAGCTTTCTTT. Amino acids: CASSLAGRSEAFF.

CDR3 amino acids: CATSRDNSQAQNYGYTF. The CDR3 DNA reads as TGTGCCACCAGCAGAGATAACAGTCAAGCGCAGAACTATGGCTACACCTTC. V and J are TRBV15 and TRBJ1-2; D not resolved. The CDR3 runs to 17 residues. Germline CDR1 is LNHNV and CDR2 is YYDKDF (reference sequence). Deletions cut 0 bases from V and 2 bases from J, with 16 bases between. The full variable domain, with the rest looked up from reference TRBV15 and TRBJ1-2, is DAMVIQNPRYQVTQFGKPVTLSCSQTLNHNVMYWYQQKSSQAPKLLFHYYDKDFNNEADTPDNFQSRRPNTSFCFLDIRSPGLGDTAMYLCATSRDNSQAQNYGYTFGSGTRLTVV.

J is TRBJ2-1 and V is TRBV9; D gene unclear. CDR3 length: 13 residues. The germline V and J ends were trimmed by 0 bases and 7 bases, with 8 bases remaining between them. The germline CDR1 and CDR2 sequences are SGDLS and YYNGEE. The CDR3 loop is CASSVGALNEQFF. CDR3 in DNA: TGTGCCAGCAGCGTAGGAGCCCTGAATGAGCAGTTCTTC. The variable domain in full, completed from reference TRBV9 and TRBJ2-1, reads DSGVTQTPKHLITATGQRVTLRCSPRSGDLSVYWYQQSLDQGLQFLIQYYNGEERAKGNILERFSAQQFPDLHSELNLSSLELGDSALYFCASSVGALNEQFFGPGTRLTVL.

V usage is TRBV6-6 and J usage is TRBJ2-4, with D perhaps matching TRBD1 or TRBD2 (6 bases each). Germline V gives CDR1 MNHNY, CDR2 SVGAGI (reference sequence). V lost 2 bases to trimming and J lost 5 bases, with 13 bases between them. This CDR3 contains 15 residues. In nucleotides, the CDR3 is TGTGCCAGCAGTTACCCCGTTGGGGGGCAAAACATTCAGTACTTC. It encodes CASSYPVGGQNIQYF.

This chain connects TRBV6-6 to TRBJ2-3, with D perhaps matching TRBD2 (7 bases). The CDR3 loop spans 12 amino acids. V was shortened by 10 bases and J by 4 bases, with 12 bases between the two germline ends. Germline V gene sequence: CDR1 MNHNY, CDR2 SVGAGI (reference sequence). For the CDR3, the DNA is TGTGCCACCCGAGGGGGGGCAGATACGCAGTATTTT. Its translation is CATRGGADTQYF.

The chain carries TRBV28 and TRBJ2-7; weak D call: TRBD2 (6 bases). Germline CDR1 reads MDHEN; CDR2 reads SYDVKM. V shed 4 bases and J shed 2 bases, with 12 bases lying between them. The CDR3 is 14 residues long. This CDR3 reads CASSWGGVTYEQYF. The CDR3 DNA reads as TGTGCCAGCAGTTGGGGCGGGGTGACCTACGAGCAGTACTTC.